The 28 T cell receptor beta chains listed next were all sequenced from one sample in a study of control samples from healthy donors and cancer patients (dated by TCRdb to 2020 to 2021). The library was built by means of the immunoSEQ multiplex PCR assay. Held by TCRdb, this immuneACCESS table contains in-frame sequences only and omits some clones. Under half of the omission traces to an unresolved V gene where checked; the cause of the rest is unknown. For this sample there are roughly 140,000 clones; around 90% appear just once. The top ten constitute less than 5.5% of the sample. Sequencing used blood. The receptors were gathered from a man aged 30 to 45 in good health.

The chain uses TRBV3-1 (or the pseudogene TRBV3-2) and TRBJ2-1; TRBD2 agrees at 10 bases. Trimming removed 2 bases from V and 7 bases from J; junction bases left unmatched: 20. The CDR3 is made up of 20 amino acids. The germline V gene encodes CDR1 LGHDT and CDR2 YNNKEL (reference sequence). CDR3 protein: CASSQLGASGRNLGWNEQFF. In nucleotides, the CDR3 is TGTGCCAGCAGCCAACTAGGTGCTAGCGGGAGAAATTTGGGATGGAATGAGCAGTTCTTC.

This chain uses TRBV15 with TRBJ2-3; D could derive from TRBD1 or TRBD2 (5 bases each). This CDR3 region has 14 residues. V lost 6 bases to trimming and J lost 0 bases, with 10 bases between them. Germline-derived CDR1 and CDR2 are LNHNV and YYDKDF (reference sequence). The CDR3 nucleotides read TGTGCCACCAGGGTTGAGGGGAGCACAGATACGCAGTATTTT. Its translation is CATRVEGSTDTQYF.

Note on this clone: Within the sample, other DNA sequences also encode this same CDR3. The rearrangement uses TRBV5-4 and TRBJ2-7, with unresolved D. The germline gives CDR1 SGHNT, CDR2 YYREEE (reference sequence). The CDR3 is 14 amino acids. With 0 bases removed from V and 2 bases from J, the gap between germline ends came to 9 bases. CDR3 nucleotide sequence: TGTGCCAGCAGCTTGGTAGGGTCTCCCTACGAGCAGTACTTC. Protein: CASSLVGSPYEQYF.

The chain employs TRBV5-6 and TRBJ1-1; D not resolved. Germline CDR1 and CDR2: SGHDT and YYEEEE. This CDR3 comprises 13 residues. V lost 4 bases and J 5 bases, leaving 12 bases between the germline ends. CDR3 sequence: CASSGERSTEAFF. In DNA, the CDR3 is TGTGCCAGCAGCGGGGAACGGAGTACTGAAGCTTTCTTT.

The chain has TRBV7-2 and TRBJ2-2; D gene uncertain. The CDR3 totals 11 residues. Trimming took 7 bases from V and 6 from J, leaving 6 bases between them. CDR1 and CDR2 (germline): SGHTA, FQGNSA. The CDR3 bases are TGTGCCAGCACCAACGCCGGGGAGCTGTTTTTT. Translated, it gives CASTNAGELFF. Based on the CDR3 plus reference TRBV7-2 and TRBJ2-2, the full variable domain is GAGVSQSPSNKVTEKGKDVELRCDPISGHTALYWYRQSLGQGLEFLIYFQGNSAPDKSGLPSDRFSAERTGGSVSTLTIQRTQQEDSAVYLCASTNAGELFFGEGSRLTVL.

CDR3 in DNA: TGTGCCAGCAGCGTAGAAGCGGGAGGACTCAGGGAGCAGTACTTC. Its translation: CASSVEAGGLREQYF. The chain is built from TRBV9 and TRBJ2-7, with 9 bases fitting TRBD2. The CDR3 covers 15 residues. V lost 0 bases to trimming and J lost 7 bases; unmatched junction nucleotides: 8. CDR1 is SGDLS and CDR2 is YYNGEE in the germline V gene. The whole variable domain, filled in from reference TRBV9 and TRBJ2-7, reads DSGVTQTPKHLITATGQRVTLRCSPRSGDLSVYWYQQSLDQGLQFLIQYYNGEERAKGNILERFSAQQFPDLHSELNLSSLELGDSALYFCASSVEAGGLREQYFGPGTRLTVT.

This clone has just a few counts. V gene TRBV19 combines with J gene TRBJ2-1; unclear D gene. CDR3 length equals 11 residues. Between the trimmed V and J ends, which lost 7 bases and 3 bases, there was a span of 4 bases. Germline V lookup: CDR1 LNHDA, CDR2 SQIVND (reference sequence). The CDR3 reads CASTRYNEQFF. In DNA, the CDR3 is TGTGCCAGTACTCGCTACAATGAGCAGTTCTTC.

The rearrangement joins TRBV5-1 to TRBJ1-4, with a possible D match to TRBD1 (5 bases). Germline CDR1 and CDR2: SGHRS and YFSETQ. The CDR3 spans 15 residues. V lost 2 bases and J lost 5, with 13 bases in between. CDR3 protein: CASSFWGGRNEKLFF. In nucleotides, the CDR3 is TGCGCCAGCAGCTTTTGGGGGGGAAGAAATGAAAAACTGTTTTTT.

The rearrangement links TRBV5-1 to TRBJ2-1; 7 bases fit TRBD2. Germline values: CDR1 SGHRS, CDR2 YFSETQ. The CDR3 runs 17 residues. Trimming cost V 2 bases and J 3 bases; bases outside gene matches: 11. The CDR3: CASSFSVGGSGYNEQFF. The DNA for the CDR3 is TGCGCCAGCAGCTTCTCAGTGGGCGGGAGCGGCTACAATGAGCAGTTCTTC.

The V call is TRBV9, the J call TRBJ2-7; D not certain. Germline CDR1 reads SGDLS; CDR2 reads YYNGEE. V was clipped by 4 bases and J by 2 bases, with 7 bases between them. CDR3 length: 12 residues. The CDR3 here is CASSPDAYEQYF. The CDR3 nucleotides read TGTGCCAGCAGCCCCGACGCCTACGAGCAGTACTTC. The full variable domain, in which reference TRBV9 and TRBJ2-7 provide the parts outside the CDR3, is DSGVTQTPKHLITATGQRVTLRCSPRSGDLSVYWYQQSLDQGLQFLIQYYNGEERAKGNILERFSAQQFPDLHSELNLSSLELGDSALYFCASSPDAYEQYFGPGTRLTVT.

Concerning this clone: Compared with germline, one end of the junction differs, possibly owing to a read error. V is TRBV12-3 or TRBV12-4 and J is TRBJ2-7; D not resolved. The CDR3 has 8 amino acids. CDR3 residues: CGLGEQYF. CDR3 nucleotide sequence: TGCGGGTTGGGTGAGCAGTACTTC.

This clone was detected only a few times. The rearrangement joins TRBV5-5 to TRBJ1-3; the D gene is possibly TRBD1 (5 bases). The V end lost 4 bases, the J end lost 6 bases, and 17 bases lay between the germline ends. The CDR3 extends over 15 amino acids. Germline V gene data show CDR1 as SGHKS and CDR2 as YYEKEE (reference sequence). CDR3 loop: CASSRGTANENTIYF. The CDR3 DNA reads TGTGCCAGCAGCCGCGGGACGGCCAATGAAAACACCATATATTTT.

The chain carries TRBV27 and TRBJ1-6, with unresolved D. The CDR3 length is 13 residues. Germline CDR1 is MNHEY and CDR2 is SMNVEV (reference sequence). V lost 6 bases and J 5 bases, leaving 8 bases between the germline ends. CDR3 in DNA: TGTGCCAGCAGGACGAATCATAATTCACCCCTCCACTTT. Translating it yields CASRTNHNSPLHF.

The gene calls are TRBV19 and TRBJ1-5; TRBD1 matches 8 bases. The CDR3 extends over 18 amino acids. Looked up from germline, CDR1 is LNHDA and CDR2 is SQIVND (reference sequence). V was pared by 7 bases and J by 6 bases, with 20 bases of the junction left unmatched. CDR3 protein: CASTPPPTGGIYSQPQHF. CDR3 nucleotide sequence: TGTGCCAGTACCCCGCCCCCCACAGGGGGAATTTACAGTCAGCCCCAGCATTTT.

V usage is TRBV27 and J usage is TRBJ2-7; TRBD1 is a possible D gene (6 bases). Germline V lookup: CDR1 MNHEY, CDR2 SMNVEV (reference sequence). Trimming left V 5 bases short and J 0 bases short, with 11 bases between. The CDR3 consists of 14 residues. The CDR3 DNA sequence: TGTGCCAGCAGTAAATGGGACAACTCCTACGAGCAGTACTTC. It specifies CASSKWDNSYEQYF.

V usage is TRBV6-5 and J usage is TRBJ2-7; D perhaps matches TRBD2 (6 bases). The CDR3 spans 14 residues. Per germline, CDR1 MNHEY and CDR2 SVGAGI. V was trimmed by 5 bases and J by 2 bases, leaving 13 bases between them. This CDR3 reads CASSLSGSPYEQYF. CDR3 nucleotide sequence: TGTGCCAGCAGTCTTAGCGGTTCTCCCTACGAGCAGTACTTC.

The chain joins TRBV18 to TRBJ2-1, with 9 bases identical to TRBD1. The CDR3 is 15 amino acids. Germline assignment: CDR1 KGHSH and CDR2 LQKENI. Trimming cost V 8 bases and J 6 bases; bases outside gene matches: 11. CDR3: CASGQGQGAGNEQFF. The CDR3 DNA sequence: TGTGCCAGCGGACAGGGGCAGGGGGCAGGCAATGAGCAGTTCTTC.

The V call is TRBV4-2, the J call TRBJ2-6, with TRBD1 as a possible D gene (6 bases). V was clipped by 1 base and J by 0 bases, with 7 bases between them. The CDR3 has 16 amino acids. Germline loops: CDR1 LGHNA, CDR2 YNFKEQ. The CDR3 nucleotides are TGTGCCAGCAGCCAAGGGGACAACTCTGGGGCCAACGTCCTGACTTTC. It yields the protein CASSQGDNSGANVLTF.

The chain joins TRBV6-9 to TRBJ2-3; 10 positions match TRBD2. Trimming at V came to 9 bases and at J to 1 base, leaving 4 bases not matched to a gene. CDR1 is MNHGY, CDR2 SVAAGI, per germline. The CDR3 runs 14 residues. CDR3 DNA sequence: TGTGCCAGAGACGGACTAGCGGGCACAGATACGCAGTATTTT. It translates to CARDGLAGTDTQYF.

This CDR3 reads CASSRQTEYEQFF. The CDR3 bases are TGTGCCAGCAGTAGACAGACAGAGTATGAGCAGTTCTTC. The chain joins TRBV5-4 to TRBJ2-1; D might be TRBD1 (5 bases). CDR1 and CDR2 from the germline V gene are SGHNT and YYREEE (reference sequence). The CDR3 spans 13 residues. Between the trimmed V and J ends, which lost 5 bases and 8 bases, there was a span of 14 bases.

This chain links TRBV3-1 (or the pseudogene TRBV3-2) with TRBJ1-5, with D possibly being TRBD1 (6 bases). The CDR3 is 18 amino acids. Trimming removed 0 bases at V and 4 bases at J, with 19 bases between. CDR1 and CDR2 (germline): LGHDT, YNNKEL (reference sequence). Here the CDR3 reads CASSQDEGWAGANQPQHF. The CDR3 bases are TGTGCCAGCAGCCAAGACGAGGGGTGGGCAGGGGCAAATCAGCCCCAGCATTTT.

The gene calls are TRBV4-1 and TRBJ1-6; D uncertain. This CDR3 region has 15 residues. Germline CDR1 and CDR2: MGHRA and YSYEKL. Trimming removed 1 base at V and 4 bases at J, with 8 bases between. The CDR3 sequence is CASSQGKMYNSPLHF. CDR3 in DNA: TGCGCCAGCAGCCAAGGGAAGATGTATAATTCACCCCTCCACTTT.

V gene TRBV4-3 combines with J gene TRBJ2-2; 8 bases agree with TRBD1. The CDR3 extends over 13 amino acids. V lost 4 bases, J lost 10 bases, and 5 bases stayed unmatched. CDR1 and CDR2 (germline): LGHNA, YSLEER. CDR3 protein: CASSRTGTEELFF. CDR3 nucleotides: TGCGCCAGCAGCCGGACAGGGACTGAGGAGCTGTTTTTT.

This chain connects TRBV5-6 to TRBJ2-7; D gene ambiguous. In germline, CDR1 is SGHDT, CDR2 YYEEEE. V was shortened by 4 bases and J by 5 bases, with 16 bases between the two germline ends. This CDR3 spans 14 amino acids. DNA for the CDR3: TGTGCCAGCAGCCCTGGAGACACCCCGGACGAGCAGTACTTC. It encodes CASSPGDTPDEQYF. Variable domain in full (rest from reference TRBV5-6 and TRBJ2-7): DAGVTQSPTHLIKTRGQQVTLRCSPKSGHDTVSWYQQALGQGPQFIFQYYEEEERQRGNFPDRFSGHQFPNYSSELNVNALLLGDSALYLCASSPGDTPDEQYFGPGTRLTVT.

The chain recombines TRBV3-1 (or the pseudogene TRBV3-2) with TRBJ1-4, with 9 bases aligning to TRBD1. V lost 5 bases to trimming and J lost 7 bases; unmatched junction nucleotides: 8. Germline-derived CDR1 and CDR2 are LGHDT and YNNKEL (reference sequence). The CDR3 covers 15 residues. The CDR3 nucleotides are TGTGCCAGCAGCGAGACAGGGGGGGCAGGTGAAAAACTGTTTTTT. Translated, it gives CASSETGGAGEKLFF.

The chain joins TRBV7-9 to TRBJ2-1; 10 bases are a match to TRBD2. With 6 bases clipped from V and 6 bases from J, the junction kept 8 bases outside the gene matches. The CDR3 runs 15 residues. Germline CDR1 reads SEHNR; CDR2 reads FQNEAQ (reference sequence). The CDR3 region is CASRIGLAASNEQFF. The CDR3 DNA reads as TGTGCCAGCAGGATCGGACTAGCGGCTTCCAATGAGCAGTTCTTC.

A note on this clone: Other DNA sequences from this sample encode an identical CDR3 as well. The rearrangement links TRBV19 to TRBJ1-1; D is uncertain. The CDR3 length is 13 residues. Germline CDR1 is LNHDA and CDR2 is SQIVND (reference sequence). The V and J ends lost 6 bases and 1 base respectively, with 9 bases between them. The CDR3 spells CASSLTANTEAFF. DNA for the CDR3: TGTGCCAGTAGCCTAACAGCGAACACTGAAGCTTTCTTT.

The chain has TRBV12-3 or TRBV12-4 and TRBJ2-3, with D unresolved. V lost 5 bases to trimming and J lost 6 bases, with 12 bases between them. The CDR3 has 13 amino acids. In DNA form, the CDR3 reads TGTGCCAGCAGTCCGACTCAATCCGATACGCAGTATTTT. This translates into CASSPTQSDTQYF.